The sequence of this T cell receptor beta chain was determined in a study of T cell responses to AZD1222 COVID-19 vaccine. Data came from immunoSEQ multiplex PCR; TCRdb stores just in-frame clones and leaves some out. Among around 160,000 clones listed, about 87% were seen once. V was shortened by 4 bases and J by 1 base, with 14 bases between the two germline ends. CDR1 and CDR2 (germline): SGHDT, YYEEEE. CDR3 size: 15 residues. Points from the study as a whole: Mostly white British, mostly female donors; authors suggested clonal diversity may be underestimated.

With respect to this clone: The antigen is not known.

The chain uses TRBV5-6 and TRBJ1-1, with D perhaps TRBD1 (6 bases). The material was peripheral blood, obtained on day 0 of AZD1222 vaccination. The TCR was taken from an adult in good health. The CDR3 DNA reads TGTGCCAGCAGCACGGGGACACTTTCGAACACTGAAGCTTTCTTT. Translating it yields CASSTGTLSNTEAFF.